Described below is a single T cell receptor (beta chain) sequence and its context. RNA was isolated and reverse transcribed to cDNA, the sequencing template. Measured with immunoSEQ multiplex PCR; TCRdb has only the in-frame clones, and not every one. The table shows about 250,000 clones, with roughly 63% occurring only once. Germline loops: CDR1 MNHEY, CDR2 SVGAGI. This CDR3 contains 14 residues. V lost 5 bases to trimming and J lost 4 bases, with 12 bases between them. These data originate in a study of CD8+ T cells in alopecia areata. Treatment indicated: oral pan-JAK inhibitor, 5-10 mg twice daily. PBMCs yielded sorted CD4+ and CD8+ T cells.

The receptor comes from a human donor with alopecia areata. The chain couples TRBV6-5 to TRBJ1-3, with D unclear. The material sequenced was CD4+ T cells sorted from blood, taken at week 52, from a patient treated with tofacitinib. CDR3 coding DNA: TGTGCCAGCAGTCTTTACGGCAACGGAAACACCATATATTTT. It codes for CASSLYGNGNTIYF.